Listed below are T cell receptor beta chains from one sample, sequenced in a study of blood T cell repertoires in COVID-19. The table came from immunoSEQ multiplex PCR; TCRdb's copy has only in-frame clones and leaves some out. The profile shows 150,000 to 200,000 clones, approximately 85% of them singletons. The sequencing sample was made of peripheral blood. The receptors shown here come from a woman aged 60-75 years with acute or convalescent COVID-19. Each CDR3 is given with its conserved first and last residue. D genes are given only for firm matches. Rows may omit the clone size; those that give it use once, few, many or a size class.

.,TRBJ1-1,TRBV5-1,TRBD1,TGCGCCAGCAGCTCTACAGGGGGCCGGATGAACACTGAAGCTTTCTTT,CASSSTGGRMNTEAFF
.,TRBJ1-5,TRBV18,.,TGTGCCAGCTCACTTGGGCAGGGTTATAGCAATCAGCCCCAGCATTTT,CASSLGQGYSNQPQHF
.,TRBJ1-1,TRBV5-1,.,TGCGCCAGCAGCCTTGTACAGGGCCTGAACACTGAAGCTTTCTTT,CASSLVQGLNTEAFF
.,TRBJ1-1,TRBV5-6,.,TGTGCCAGCAGCTCACTGACATCGAACACTGAAGCTTTCTTT,CASSSLTSNTEAFF
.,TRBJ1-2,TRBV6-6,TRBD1,TGTGCCAGCAGAGGAGGGACAGCTTATGGCTACACCTTC,CASRGGTAYGYTF
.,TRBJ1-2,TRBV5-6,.,TGTGCCAGCAGCTTGGGGGGCAGGAGTTTGCTTGGCTACACCTTC,CASSLGGRSLLGYTF
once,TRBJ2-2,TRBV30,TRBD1,TGTGCCTGGAGTACAGGGGTGAACACCGGGGAGCTGTTTTTT,CAWSTGVNTGELFF
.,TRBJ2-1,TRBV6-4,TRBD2,TGTGCCAGCAGTCCCATGGGCGGGAGTTTGATCTTC,CASSPMGGSLIF
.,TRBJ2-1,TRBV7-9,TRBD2,TGTGCCAGCAGCCTCTTTGGGGGAGGGGTCAATGAGCAGTTCTTC,CASSLFGGGVNEQFF
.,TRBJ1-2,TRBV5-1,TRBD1,TGCGCCAGCAGCCCCTCAGGGGGTCTGGAAGGCTACACCTTC,CASSPSGGLEGYTF
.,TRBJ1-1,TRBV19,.,TGTGCCAGTAGTCCAGACACAGGGAGAAATGAAGCTTTCTTT,CASSPDTGRNEAFF
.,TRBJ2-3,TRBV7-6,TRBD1,TGTGCCAGCAGCCCAGGCGACAGGGGGGTAGATACGCAGTATTTT,CASSPGDRGVDTQYF
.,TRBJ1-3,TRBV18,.,TGTGCCAGCTCACCTTGGACAGCTTCCTTCTCTGGAAACACCATATATTTT,CASSPWTASFSGNTIYF
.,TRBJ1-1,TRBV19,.,TGTGCCAGTAGTATAGCCCGGACGGGAAACACTGAAGCTTTCTTT,CASSIARTGNTEAFF
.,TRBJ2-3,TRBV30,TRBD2,TGTGCCTGGAGTGTACATGGGAGGGCCGTCACAGATACGCAGTATTTT,CAWSVHGRAVTDTQYF
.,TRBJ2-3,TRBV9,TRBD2,TGTGCCAGCAGCGCGGGACTAGCCTCGGATACGCAGTATTTT,CASSAGLASDTQYF
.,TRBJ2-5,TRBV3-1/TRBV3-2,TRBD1,TGTGCCAGCAGCCGGTACAGGGGGCGGACCCAGTACTTC,CASSRYRGRTQYF
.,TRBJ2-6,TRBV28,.,TGTGCCAGCAAGGAGAATCCTGGGGCCAACGTCCTGACTTTC,CASKENPGANVLTF
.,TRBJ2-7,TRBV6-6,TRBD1,TGTGCCAGCAGTCCCGTGGGACAGATAGACGAGCAGTACTTC,CASSPVGQIDEQYF
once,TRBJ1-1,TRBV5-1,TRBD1,TGCGCCAGCAGCTGGGGACAGGGAGGGGGCACTGAAGCTTTCTTT,CASSWGQGGGTEAFF
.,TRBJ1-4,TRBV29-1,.,TGCAGCGCCGGGGCGGGAAATGAAAAACTGTTTTTT,CSAGAGNEKLFF
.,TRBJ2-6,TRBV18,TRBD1,TGTGCCAGCTCACCGGGACAGGGGGCTGGTGGCTCTGGGGCCAACGTCCTGACTTTC,CASSPGQGAGGSGANVLTF
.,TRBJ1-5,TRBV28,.,TGTGCCAGCAGGACCCCTGGACAGACCCTTTATCAGCCCCAGCATTTT,CASRTPGQTLYQPQHF
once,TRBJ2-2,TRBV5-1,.,TGCGCCAGCAGCCACAGGACGAAAACGAACACCGGGGAGCTGTTTTTT,CASSHRTKTNTGELFF
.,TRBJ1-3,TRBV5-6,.,TGTGCCAGCAGCCCGCGGAACCTAGACTCTGGAAACACCATATATTTT,CASSPRNLDSGNTIYF
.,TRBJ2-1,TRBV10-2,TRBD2,TGCGCCAGCAGTCATAGCGGGAGGTTGAATGAGCAGTTCTTC,CASSHSGRLNEQFF
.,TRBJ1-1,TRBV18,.,TGTGCCAGCTCACCTGGCAGGGGTGACACTGAAGCTTTCTTT,CASSPGRGDTEAFF
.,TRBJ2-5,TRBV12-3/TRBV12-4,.,TGTGCCAGCAGTTTCTCAGGGTACGAGACCCAGTACTTC,CASSFSGYETQYF
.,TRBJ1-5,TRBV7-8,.,TGTGCCAGCAGCCCGACTCCGGGGAGCAATCAGCCCCAGCATTTT,CASSPTPGSNQPQHF
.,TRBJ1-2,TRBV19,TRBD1,TGTGCCAGTAGTATAGACAGAATGACAGGGAGCGGCTACACCTTC,CASSIDRMTGSGYTF
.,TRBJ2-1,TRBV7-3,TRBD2,TGTGCCAGCAGCTTAATTAGGGCTAGCGGGAATAACTACAATGAGCAGTTCTTC,CASSLIRASGNNYNEQFF